This T cell receptor beta chain stems from a study of CD8 T cells in Susac syndrome. Study-wide background: Active disease was present in more than five of the sequenced Susac syndrome patients, and remission in roughly 8.

The V and J ends lost 0 bases and 7 bases respectively, with 3 bases between them. CDR1 and CDR2 (germline): LGHNA, YNFKEQ. This CDR3 is built from 11 residues. Reverse transcription of 0.5 to 1 ug RNA used random hexamers. The authors amplified TCR beta CDR3 across 54 Vbeta and 13 Jbeta using immunoSEQ multiplex PCR. TCRdb reprocessed the immunoSEQ multiplex PCR reads with MiXCR, giving one entry per CDR3 protein. This sample has over 120,000 distinct CDR3 sequences, with 85% to 95% found just once. The chain carries TRBV4-2 and TRBJ2-5, with unresolved D. This TCR derives from a human donor with Susac syndrome. The sequencing sample was made of CD4+ T cells from PBMCs. The DNA for the CDR3 is TGTGCCAGCAGCCAAGATAGGACCCAGTACTTC. This translates into CASSQDRTQYF.